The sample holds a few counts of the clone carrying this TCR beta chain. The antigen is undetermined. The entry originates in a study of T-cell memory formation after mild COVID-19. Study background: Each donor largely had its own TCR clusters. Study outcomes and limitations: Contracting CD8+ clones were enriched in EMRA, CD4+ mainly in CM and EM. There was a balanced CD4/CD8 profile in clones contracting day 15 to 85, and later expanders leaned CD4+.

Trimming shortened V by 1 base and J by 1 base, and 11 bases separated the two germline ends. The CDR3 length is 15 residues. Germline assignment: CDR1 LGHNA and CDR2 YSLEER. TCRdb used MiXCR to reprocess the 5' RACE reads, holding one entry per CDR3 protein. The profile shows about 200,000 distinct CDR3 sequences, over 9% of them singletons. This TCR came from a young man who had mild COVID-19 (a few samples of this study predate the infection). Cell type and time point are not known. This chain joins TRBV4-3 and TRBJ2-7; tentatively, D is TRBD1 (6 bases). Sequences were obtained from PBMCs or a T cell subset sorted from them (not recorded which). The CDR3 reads CASSQVQGKSYEQYF. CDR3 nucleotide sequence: TGCGCCAGCAGCCAAGTACAGGGAAAATCCTACGAGCAGTACTTC.